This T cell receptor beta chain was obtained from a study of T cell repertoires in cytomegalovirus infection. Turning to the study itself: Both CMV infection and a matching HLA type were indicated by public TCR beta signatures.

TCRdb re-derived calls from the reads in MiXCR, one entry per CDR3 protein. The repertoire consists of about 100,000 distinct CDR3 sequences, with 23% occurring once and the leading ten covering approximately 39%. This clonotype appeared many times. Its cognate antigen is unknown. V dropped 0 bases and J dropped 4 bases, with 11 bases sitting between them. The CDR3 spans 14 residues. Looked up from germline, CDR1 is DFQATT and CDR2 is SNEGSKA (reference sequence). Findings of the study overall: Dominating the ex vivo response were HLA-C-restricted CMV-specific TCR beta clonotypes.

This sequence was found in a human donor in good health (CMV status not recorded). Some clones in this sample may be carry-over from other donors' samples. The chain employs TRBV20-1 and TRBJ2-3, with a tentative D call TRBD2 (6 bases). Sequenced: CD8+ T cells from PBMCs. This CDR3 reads CSARDAGSADTQYF. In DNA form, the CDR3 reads TGCAGTGCTAGAGATGCGGGATCCGCAGATACGCAGTATTTT.